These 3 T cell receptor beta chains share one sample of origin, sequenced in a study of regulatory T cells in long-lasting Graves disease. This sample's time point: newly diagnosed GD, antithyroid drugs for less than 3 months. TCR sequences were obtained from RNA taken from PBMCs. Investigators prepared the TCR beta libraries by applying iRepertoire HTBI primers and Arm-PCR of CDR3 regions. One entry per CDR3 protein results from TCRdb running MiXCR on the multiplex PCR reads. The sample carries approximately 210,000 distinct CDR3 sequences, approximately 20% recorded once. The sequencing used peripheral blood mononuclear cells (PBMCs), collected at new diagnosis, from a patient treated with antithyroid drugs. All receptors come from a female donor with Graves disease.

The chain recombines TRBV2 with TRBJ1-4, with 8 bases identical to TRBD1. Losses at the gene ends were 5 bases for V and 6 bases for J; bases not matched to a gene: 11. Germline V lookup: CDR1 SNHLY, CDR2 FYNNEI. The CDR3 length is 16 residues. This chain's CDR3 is CASSPSAGGAYEKLFF. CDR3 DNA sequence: TGTGCCAGCAGTCCCAGCGCAGGGGGCGCTTATGAAAAACTGTTTTTT.

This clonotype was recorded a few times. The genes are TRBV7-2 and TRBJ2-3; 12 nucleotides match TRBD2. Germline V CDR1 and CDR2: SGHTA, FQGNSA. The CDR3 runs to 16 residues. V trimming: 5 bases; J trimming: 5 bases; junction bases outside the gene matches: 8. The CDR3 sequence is CASSPRLAGDRDTQYF. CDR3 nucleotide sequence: TGTGCCAGCAGCCCCCGACTAGCGGGAGATCGAGATACGCAGTATTTT. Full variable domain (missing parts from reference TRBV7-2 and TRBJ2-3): GAGVSQSPSNKVTEKGKDVELRCDPISGHTALYWYRQSLGQGLEFLIYFQGNSAPDKSGLPSDRFSAERTGGSVSTLTIQRTQQEDSAVYLCASSPRLAGDRDTQYFGPGTRLTVL.

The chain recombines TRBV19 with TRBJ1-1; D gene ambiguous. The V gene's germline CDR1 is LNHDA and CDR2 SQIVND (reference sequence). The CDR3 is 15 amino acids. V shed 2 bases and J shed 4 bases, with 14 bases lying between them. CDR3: CASSIKEAGFTEAFF. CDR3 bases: TGTGCCAGTAGTATAAAAGAGGCTGGGTTCACTGAAGCTTTCTTT.